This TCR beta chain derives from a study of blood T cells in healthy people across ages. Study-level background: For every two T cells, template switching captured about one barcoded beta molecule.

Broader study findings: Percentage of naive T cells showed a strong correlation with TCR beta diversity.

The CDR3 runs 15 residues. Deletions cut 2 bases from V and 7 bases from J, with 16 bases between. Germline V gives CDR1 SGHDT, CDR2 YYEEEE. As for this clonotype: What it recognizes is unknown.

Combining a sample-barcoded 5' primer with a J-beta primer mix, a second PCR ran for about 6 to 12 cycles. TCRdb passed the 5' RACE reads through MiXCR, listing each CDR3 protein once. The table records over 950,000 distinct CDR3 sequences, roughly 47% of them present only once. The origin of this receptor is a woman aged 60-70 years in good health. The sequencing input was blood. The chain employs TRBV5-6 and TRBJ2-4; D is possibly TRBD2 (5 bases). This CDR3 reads CASSFTAGGTNIQYF. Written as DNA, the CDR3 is TGTGCCAGCAGCTTTACGGCAGGAGGCACGAACATTCAGTACTTC.